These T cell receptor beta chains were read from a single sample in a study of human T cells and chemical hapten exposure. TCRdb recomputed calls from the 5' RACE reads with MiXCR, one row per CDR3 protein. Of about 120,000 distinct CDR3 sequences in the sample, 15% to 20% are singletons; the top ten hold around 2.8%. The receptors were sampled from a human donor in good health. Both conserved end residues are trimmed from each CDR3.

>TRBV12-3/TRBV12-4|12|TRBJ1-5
ASSPGDSNQPQH
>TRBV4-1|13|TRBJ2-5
ASSQWVGGEQTQY
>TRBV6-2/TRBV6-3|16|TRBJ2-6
ASSYDGQGVARANVLT
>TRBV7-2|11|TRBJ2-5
ASSPLTQETQY
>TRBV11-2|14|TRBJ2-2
ASSWGGSIGTGELF
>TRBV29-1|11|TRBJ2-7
SVTTGDTYEQY
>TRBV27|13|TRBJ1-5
ASSLQTGWKRPQH
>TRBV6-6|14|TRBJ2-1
ASSYVGTGLFGEQF
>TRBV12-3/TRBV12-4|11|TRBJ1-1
ASSPIWNTEAF
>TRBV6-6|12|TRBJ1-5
ASSLRGSNQPQH
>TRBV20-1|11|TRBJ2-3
SARARGTDTQY
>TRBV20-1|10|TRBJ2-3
SASRGFGGPG
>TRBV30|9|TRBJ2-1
AWATKIEQF
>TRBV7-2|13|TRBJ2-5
ASSLWASGQETQY
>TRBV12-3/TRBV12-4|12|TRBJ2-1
ASSSGGGSNEQF
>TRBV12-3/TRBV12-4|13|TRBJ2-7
ASSLGGRTSYEQY
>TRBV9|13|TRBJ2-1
ASSVVASGYNEQF
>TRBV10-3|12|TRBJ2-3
AITERVATDTQY
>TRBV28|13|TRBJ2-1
ASRKEWGIYNEQF
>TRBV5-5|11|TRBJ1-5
ASSLTFNQPQH
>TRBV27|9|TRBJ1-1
ASRRNAEAF
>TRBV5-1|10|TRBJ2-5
ASSLAAETQY
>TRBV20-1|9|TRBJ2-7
SARSRYEQY
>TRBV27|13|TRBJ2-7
ASSLTLGGPYEQY
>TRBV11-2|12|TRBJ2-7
ASSRRAGGFEQY
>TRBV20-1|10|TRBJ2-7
SVRTGNYEQY
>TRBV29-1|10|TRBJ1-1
SAGTANTEAF
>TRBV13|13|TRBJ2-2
ASSLGDRRAGELF
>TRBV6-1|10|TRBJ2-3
ASALAHDTQY
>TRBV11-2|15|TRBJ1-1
ASSFRDTGFWSTEAF
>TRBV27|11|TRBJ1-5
ASSLLGNQPQH
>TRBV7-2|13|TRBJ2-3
ASSLEAGGIGTQY
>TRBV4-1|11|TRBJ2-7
ASSRTAPYEQY
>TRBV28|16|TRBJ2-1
ASSFEGLAGGSHNEQF
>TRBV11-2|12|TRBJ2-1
ASGLGTSYNEQF
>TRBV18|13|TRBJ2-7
ASSPEQGLGYEQY
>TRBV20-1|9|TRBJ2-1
SAHGLGEQF
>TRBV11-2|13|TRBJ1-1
ASNLWGTQNTEAF
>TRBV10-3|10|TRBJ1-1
AISEASSEAF
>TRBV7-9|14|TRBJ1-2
ASSERQGSPPYGYT
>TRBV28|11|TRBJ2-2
ASSYGDPGELF
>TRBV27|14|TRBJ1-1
ASRGLDSVRDTEAF
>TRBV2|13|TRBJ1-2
ASSEARGVNYGYT
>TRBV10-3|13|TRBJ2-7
AISESSGSCDEQY